The clone carrying this T cell receptor beta chain was detected only a few times. Its matching antigen is unknown. TCRdb processed the 5' RACE reads anew with MiXCR; each CDR3 protein has one entry. The repertoire holds more than 200,000 distinct CDR3 sequences, with roughly 9.4% as singletons. The data originate from a study of identical twins. Study-wide results and limits: Insertions were reduced in abundant cord blood beta clonotypes but not in memory repertoires. The presence of invariant MAIT and iNKT cells could partly confound analyses of zero-insertion sequences. Instead of following the same donors, the conclusions were based on cross-sectional statistical analysis.

This CDR3 has 17 amino acids. V was clipped by 5 bases and J by 3 bases; unmatched bases: 10. The germline V gene has CDR1 LNHNV and CDR2 YYDKDF (reference sequence). Sequencing input: memory (CD45RO+) T cells sorted from blood. The TCR originated in a woman in her late teens or twenties in good health. The chain links TRBV15 to TRBJ2-2; TRBD1 matches 9 bases. Here the CDR3 DNA reads TGTGCCACCAGCGGGGACAGGGAGGGTACCTACACCGGGGAGCTGTTTTTT. Protein: CATSGDREGTYTGELFF.